This T cell receptor beta chain was documented in a study of OX40 agonist ivuxolimab in advanced cancers. Turning to the study itself: The study reported partial responses in three patients: one hepatocellular carcinoma, two cutaneous melanoma. General observations from the study: Partial responders treated at 0.1-3.0 mg/kg exhibited clonal expansion among the lowest measured. Certain nonresponders likewise exhibited a low normalized T-cell clonal expansion.

Germline CDR1 is MNHEY and CDR2 is SMNVEV (reference sequence). V was pared by 5 bases and J by 3 bases, with 13 bases of the junction left unmatched. This CDR3 is 17 amino acids long. Note on this clone: Its matching antigen is unknown. Other DNA sequences of this sample code for an identical CDR3.

Some clones are missing from TCRdb's copy, which holds only in-frame ones; the method was immunoSEQ multiplex PCR. The sample includes about 54,000 clones, approximately 90% of them seen just once. The J gene is TRBJ2-1, the V gene TRBV27, with TRBD2 identical over 7 bases. This TCR was sampled from an adult with an advanced solid tumor such as melanoma, head and neck, liver or kidney cancer. The sequences come from CD4+ or CD8+ T cells sorted from blood, collected in a trial of the OX40 agonist ivuxolimab. CDR3 protein: CASSGGLAEFRYNEQFF. The CDR3 coding sequence is TGTGCCAGCAGTGGGGGTCTAGCGGAATTCCGCTACAATGAGCAGTTCTTC.